This record looks at one T cell receptor beta chain sequence and its context. The data were taken from a study of blood T cell repertoires in COVID-19. Study overall: From the United States, Italy and Spain came samples of acute and convalescent COVID-19. PBMCs, B-cell-depleted T cells, or T cells were the source of the cDNA or gDNA that made up the material.

As originally analysed: Amplified reference gene primers provided the basis for estimating nucleated cell counts. Clones were read by immunoSEQ multiplex PCR, and TCRdb kept only the in-frame ones, dropping some. D and trimming were read from the DNA, whereas the V and J calls and clone size are those reported in that table. The table records around 260,000 clones, 70% to 90% of them present only once. The germline gives CDR1 LGHDT, CDR2 YNNKEL (reference sequence). V dropped 1 base and J dropped 0 bases, with 19 bases sitting between them. The CDR3 has 19 amino acids. The rearrangement links TRBV3-1 (or the pseudogene TRBV3-2) to TRBJ1-5; D is uncertain. This TCR was sampled from a woman between 50 and 59 years old with acute or convalescent COVID-19. The sequencing input was peripheral blood. The CDR3 DNA reads as TGTGCCAGCAGCCAAGTCCCGCGGTTAGGACTATATAGCAATCAGCCCCAGCATTTT. The encoded protein is CASSQVPRLGLYSNQPQHF.